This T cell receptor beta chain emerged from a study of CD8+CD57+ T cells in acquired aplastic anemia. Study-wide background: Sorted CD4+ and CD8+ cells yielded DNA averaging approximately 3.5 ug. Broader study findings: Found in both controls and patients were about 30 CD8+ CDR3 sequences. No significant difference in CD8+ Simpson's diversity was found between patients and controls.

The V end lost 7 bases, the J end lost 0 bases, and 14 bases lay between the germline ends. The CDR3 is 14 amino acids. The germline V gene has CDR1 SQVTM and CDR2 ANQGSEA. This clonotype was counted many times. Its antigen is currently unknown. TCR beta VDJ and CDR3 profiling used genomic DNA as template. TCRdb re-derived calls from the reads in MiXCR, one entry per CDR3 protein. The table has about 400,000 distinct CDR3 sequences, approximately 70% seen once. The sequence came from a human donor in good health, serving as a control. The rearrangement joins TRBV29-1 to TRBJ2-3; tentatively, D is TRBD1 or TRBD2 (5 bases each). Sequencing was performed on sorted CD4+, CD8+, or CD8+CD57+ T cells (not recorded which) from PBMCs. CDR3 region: CSDTGGTSTDTQYF. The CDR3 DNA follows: TGCAGCGACACAGGAGGAACTAGCACAGATACGCAGTATTTT.